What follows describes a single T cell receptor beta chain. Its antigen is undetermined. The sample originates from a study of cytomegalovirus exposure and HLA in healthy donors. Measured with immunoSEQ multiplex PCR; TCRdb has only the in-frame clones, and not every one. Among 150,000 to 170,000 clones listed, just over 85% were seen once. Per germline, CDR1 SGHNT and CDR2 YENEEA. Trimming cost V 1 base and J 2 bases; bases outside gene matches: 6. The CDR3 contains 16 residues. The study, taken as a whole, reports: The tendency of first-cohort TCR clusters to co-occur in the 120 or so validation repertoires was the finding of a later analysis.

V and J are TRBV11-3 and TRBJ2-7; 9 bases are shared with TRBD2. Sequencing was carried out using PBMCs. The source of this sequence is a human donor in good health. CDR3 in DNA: TGTGCCAGCAGCTTAGGATATAGCGGGGGCACCTACGAGCAGTACTTC. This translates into CASSLGYSGGTYEQYF. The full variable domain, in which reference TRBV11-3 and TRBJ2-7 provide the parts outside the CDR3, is EAGVVQSPRYKIIEKKQPVAFWCNPISGHNTLYWYLQNLGQGPELLIRYENEEAVDDSQLPKDRFSAERLKGVDSTLKIQPAELGDSAVYLCASSLGYSGGTYEQYFGPGTRLTVT.